The clone carrying this T cell receptor (beta chain) is a singleton in its sample. Its antigen is undetermined. These data originate in a study of T-cell reconstitution after alpha-beta-depleted transplantation in children. Study results and limitations: T-cell numbers and diversity one year post-transplant derived largely from freshly generated T cells. Reportedly, alpha-beta T cells present about two months post-transplant originated from several hundred expanded clones of graft origin.

Germline assignment: CDR1 MNHNS and CDR2 SASEGT. There are 16 residues in the CDR3. Trimming removed 6 bases at V and 0 bases at J, with 15 bases between. Preparation of the TCRbeta library used unique molecular identifiers. TCRdb independently ran MiXCR on the PCR reads; one entry per CDR3 protein. This table holds approximately 110,000 distinct CDR3 sequences, around a tenth found once. This chain links TRBV6-1 with TRBJ1-3; D is undetermined. Sequenced material: PBMCs, taken before TCRalphabeta/CD19-depleted stem cell transplant. This receptor was obtained from a boy aged 2-15 years with acute lymphoblastic leukemia, due to receive a stem cell transplant. CDR3: CASSLGGGPSGNTIYF. The CDR3 DNA follows: TGTGCCAGCAGCCTCGGCGGCGGCCCCTCTGGAAACACCATATATTTT.